This T cell receptor (beta chain) emerged from a study of cytomegalovirus exposure and HLA in healthy donors. Whole-study results and caveats: Most observed TCR sequences were rare, whereas some public TCRs were detected in many donors. The tendency of first-cohort TCR clusters to co-occur in the 120 or so validation repertoires was the finding of a later analysis.

The table came from immunoSEQ multiplex PCR; TCRdb's copy has only in-frame clones and leaves some out. The table lists roughly 120,000 clones, roughly 90% of them singletons. On this clone itself: The antigen is unknown.

CDR3 size: 16 residues. V trimming: 5 bases; J trimming: 9 bases; junction bases outside the gene matches: 8. Germline CDR1 and CDR2: MNHNY and SVGAGI (reference sequence). The gene calls are TRBV6-6 and TRBJ2-1; TRBD2 matches 15 bases. Material: PBMCs. The TCR was taken from a woman aged 18-29 years in good health and CMV-seropositive. The DNA of the CDR3 is TGTGCCAGCAGTCCCGGACTAGCGGGAGGGCCGAGTGAGCAGTTCTTC. This encodes CASSPGLAGGPSEQFF.